Listed below are T cell receptor beta chains from one sample, sequenced in a study of blood T cell repertoires in COVID-19. Here immunoSEQ multiplex PCR was the method, and the copy in TCRdb shows in-frame clones only, minus some. The sample lists about 240,000 clones; 82% were seen once. The sample consisted of peripheral blood. These receptors came from a woman between 55 and 75 years old with active or convalescent COVID-19. The CDR3 runs from the conserved cysteine through the conserved F or W. Each record gives: V gene, clone size, CDR3 protein. The size entry is marked missing in some rows and otherwise reads once, few, many or a size class.

TRBV27,once,CASSFRPSRRGGEQFF
TRBV19,-,CASRTGATDTQYF
TRBV28,-,CASVEASSSYEQYF
TRBV2,few,CASTRLAGGHEQYF
TRBV29-1,once,CSEPGYGYTF
TRBV11-2,-,CASSSSGVSYEQYF
TRBV18,-,CASSPGQGGEKLFF
TRBV23-1,-,CASSQSARGIRAFDSTNEKLFF
TRBV5-1,-,CASSLVGGAEAFF
TRBV28,once,CASKPPGQDVTEQYF
TRBV5-1,-,CASSIRGTGAQYF
TRBV10-3,-,CAISRLEISGANVLTF
TRBV18,-,CASSKITPAGRRRDTQYF
TRBV6-2/TRBV6-3,-,CASSLIPGQGADTQYF
TRBV19,-,CATSDRDRGDGYTF
TRBV29-1,-,CSVNRGRGGELFF
TRBV5-1,-,CASSLAGGHQETQYF
TRBV7-2,few,CASSLASGGLTYEQYF
TRBV7-2,-,CASSSTERGRLGSYEQYF
TRBV4-1,-,CASSQDTRNQPQHF
TRBV29-1,-,CSVVDQGAGGTQYF
TRBV2,-,CASGTRYTEAFF
TRBV12-3/TRBV12-4,-,CASSPQETQYF
TRBV6-2/TRBV6-3,-,CASSTGGVYNEQFF
TRBV3-1/TRBV3-2,-,CASSQDRGPYNSPLHF
TRBV5-1,-,CASSFADSYNEQFF
TRBV19,once,CASTSGPRGLAGAHQETQYF
TRBV5-5,-,CASSLVVDRVHEQYF
TRBV3-1/TRBV3-2,-,CASSPTYTGANVLTF
TRBV6-2/TRBV6-3,-,CASSYSGAHTEAFF
TRBV24-1,-,CATSEGGGDTQYF
TRBV6-2/TRBV6-3,few,CASSTLDNSPLHF
TRBV21-1,-,CASSKLGKSGTAQQYF
TRBV15,once,CATSADRGDEAFF
TRBV13,-,CASSIVSRQSKNIQYF
TRBV3-1/TRBV3-2,few,CASSQHLAGGRSTDTQYF
TRBV5-1,-,CASSYSTGGSGNTIYF
TRBV21-1,-,CASSKSGQDQQPQHF
TRBV11-2,-,CASSFTEESYNEQFF
TRBV30,once,CAWSVFLDEKLVF
TRBV14,-,CASSERLAVFYEQYF
TRBV18,-,CASSPNERGGPGETQYF
TRBV29-1,-,CSVPGIRTSGGADTQYF
TRBV6-6,-,CASNAKQGVNTEAFF
TRBV3-1/TRBV3-2,-,CASSHPGVMNTEAFF
TRBV19,-,CASSEGQGWKPQHF
TRBV5-4,-,CASSSGTDYGYTF
TRBV6-4,-,CARTGNYGYTF
TRBV29-1,-,CSAQGESGKNIQYF
TRBV27,-,CASSVNRKPHAGELFF
TRBV11-2,-,CASSLGTGGLQPQHF
TRBV4-1,-,CASSQAPGQGTYEQYF
TRBV5-8,-,CASALILGGQETQYF